These 2 T cell receptor beta chains originate from one sample sequenced in a study of T cell responses to AZD1222 COVID-19 vaccine. Some clones are missing from TCRdb's copy, which holds only in-frame ones; the method was immunoSEQ multiplex PCR. The sample consists of 100,000 to 120,000 clones, 92% of them appearing once. The input for sequencing was peripheral blood, taken 28 days after the second AZD1222 dose. These TCRs come from an adult who received the AZD1222 COVID-19 vaccine.

The rearrangement links TRBV11-3 to TRBJ2-2; D uncertain. There are 13 residues in the CDR3. The germline gives CDR1 SGHNT, CDR2 YENEEA. V lost 4 bases, J lost 5 bases, and 8 bases lay in between. The CDR3 reads CASSYTRTGELFF. For the CDR3, the DNA is TGTGCCAGCAGCTACACGCGTACCGGGGAGCTGTTTTTT.

Points on this clone: Relative to the germline gene, one junction end is altered; a read error may explain this. The V call is TRBV27, the J call TRBJ2-2, with D uncertain. The CDR3 runs 12 residues. Germline V gene sequence: CDR1 MNHEY, CDR2 SMNVEV (reference sequence). The CDR3 region is CASGPNSGELFF. The CDR3 coding sequence is TGTGCCAGCGGACCAAACAGCGGGGAGCTGTTTTTT.